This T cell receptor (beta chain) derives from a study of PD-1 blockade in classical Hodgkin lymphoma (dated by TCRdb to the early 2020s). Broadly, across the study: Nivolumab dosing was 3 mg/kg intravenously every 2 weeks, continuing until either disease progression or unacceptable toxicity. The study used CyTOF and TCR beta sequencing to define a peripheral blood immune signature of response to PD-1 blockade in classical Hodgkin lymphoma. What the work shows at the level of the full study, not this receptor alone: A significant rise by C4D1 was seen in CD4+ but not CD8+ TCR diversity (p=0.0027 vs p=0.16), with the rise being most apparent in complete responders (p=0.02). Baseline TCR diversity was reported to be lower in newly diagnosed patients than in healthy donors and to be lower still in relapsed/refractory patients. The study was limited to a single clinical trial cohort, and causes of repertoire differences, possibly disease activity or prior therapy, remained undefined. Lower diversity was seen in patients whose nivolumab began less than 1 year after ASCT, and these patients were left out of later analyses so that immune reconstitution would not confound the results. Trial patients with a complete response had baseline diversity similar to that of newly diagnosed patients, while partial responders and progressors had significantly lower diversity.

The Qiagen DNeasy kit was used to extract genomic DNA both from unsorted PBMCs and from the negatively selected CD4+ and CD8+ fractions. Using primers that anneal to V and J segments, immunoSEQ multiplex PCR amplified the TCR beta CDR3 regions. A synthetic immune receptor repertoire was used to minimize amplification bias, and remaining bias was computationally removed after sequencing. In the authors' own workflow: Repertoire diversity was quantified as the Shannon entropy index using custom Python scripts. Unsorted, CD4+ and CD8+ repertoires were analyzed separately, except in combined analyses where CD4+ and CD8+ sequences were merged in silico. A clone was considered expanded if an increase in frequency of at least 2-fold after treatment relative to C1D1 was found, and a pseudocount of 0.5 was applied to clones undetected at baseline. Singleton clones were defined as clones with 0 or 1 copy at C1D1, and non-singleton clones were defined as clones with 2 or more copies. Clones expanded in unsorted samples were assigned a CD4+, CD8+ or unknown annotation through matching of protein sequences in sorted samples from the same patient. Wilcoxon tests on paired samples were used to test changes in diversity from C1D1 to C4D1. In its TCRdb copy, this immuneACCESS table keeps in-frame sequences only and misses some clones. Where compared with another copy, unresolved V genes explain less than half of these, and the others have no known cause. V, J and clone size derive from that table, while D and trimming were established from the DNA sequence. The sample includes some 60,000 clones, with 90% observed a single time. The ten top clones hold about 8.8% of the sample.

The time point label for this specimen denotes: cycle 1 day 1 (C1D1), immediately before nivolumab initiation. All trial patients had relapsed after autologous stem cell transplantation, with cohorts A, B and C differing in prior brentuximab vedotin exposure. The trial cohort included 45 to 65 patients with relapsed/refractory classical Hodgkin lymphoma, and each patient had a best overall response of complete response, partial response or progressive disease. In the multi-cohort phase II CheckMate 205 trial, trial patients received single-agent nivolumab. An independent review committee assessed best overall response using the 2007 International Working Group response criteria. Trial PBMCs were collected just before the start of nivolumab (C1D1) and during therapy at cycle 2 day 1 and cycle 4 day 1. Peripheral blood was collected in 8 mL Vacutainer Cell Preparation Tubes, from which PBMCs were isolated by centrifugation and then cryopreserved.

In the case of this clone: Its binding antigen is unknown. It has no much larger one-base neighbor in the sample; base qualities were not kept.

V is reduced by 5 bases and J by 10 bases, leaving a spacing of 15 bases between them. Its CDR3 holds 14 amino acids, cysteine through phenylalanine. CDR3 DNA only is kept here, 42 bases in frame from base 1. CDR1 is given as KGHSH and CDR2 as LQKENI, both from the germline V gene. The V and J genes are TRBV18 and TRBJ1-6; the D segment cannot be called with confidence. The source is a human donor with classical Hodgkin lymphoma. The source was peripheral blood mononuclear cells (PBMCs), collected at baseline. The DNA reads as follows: TGTGCCAGCTCAATGACCCAGAATGGGTCACCCCTCCACTTT. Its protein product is CASSMTQNGSPLHF.